A selection of T cell receptor beta chains follows, all from one sample in a study of cytomegalovirus exposure and HLA in healthy donors. Method: immunoSEQ multiplex PCR; TCRdb's copy keeps in-frame clones and lacks some. The table lists 38,000 or so clones. Sequences were obtained from PBMCs. The receptors come from a man aged 35 to 55 in good health and CMV-seropositive. Both conserved end residues are trimmed from each CDR3. D genes are given only for firm matches.

V: TRBV10-3; J: TRBJ1-1; D: .; CDR3: AIKRDNTEAF
V: TRBV19; J: TRBJ2-7; D: TRBD2; CDR3: ASSIDGGEYEQY
V: TRBV6-1; J: TRBJ2-5; D: .; CDR3: ASTQAGETQY
V: TRBV7-9; J: TRBJ2-5; D: .; CDR3: ASSLIAREETQY
V: TRBV9; J: TRBJ2-1; D: TRBD2; CDR3: ASSVEVSGDSSYNEQF
V: TRBV19; J: TRBJ1-5; D: TRBD1; CDR3: ASSKDRDSNQPQH
V: TRBV5-1; J: TRBJ2-7; D: TRBD2; CDR3: ASRKTSGTYEQY
V: TRBV5-6; J: TRBJ2-2; D: TRBD1; CDR3: ASSAAGDRLYTGELF
V: TRBV6-5; J: TRBJ1-1; D: TRBD1; CDR3: ASSYSDRGLTEAF
V: TRBV11-3; J: TRBJ2-3; D: .; CDR3: ASSLGTRQDSTDTQY
V: TRBV25-1; J: .; D: .; CDR3: ASSESLLARPREQY
V: TRBV9; J: TRBJ2-7; D: TRBD1; CDR3: ASSVAGQGFGEQY
V: TRBV11-2; J: TRBJ1-1; D: .; CDR3: ASNPWGGLRVRNTEAF
V: TRBV5-6; J: TRBJ2-3; D: .; CDR3: ASNNLEGRGTQY
V: TRBV30; J: TRBJ2-6; D: TRBD1; CDR3: ACPGGGLSGANVLT
V: TRBV30; J: TRBJ2-7; D: .; CDR3: AWRHLSAPYEQY
V: TRBV9; J: TRBJ1-5; D: .; CDR3: ASSVAPEGNQPQH
V: TRBV20-1; J: .; D: .; CDR3: SATEWGEQY
V: TRBV30; J: TRBJ1-3; D: .; CDR3: AWSARSYSGNTIY
V: TRBV27; J: TRBJ2-7; D: TRBD1; CDR3: ASRTPGTGAYEQY
V: TRBV18; J: TRBJ2-7; D: TRBD1; CDR3: ASSPDGQGNYEQY
V: TRBV27; J: TRBJ2-2; D: TRBD2; CDR3: ASRVSGLAGGVYTGELF